There are many counts of the clone carrying this T cell receptor beta chain. The antigen is unknown. With template switching, a universal primer site was added, and the cDNA carried unique molecular identifiers. TCRdb passed the 5' RACE reads through MiXCR, listing each CDR3 protein once. The table has about 240,000 distinct CDR3 sequences, more than 9% seen once. The sample comes from a study of identical twins. Study outcomes and limitations: Carriage of fewer insertions was seen in abundant cord blood beta clonotypes, whereas memory repertoires showed none.

The CDR3 loop spans 16 amino acids. V dropped 3 bases and J dropped 4 bases, with 16 bases sitting between them. Germline V gives CDR1 SGHRS, CDR2 YFSETQ. The chain links TRBV5-1 to TRBJ2-2; a possible D gene is TRBD2 (6 bases). The sample comprised memory T cells sorted from blood. This TCR derives from a man in his fifties in good health. This CDR3 is CASSYRLGGGTGELFF. The CDR3 region has the DNA TGCGCCAGCAGCTATCGACTGGGGGGTGGCACCGGGGAGCTGTTTTTT.